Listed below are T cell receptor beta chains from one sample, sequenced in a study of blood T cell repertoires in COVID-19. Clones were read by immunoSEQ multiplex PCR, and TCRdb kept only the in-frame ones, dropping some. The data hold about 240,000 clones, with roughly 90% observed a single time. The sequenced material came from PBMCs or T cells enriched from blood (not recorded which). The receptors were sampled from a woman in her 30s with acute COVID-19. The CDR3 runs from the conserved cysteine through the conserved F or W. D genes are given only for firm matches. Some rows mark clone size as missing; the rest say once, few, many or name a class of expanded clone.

DNA: TGTGCCAGCAGCAAAGACAGCGACCGTATGAACACTGAAGCTTTCTTT; CDR3: CASSKDSDRMNTEAFF; V: TRBV5-4; size: .; J: TRBJ1-1; D: .
DNA: TGTGCCAGCAGCCGAGTACAGGGTTCAGATACGCAGTATTTT; CDR3: CASSRVQGSDTQYF; V: TRBV7-9; size: .; J: TRBJ2-3; D: .
DNA: TGTGCCAGCAGTTCTGGACTAGCCGGCTACGAGCAGTACTTC; CDR3: CASSSGLAGYEQYF; V: TRBV27; size: .; J: TRBJ2-7; D: TRBD2
DNA: TGTGCCAGCAACGAAAATGGGGGCTCACCTTCCTACGAGCAGTACTTC; CDR3: CASNENGGSPSYEQYF; V: TRBV5-6; size: once; J: TRBJ2-7; D: .
DNA: TGTGCCAGCAGCACTAGTAGGGCACCCCTCCACTTT; CDR3: CASSTSRAPLHF; V: TRBV7-8; size: .; J: TRBJ1-6; D: .
DNA: TGTGCCAGCAGCTTTTTCAGGGGCAATGAGCAGTTCTTC; CDR3: CASSFFRGNEQFF; V: TRBV5-4; size: once; J: TRBJ2-1; D: .
DNA: TGTGCAGTGGGGAATGCCGGGACTCGCTACAATGAGCAGTTCTTC; CDR3: CAVGNAGTRYNEQFF; V: TRBV27; size: .; J: TRBJ2-1; D: .
DNA: TGCGCCAGCAGCTTGGAGCGCGGGGAAGAGACCCAGTACTTC; CDR3: CASSLERGEETQYF; V: TRBV5-1; size: .; J: TRBJ2-5; D: .
DNA: TGTGCCAGCAGTACGGACAGCTCTGGAAACACCATATATTTT; CDR3: CASSTDSSGNTIYF; V: TRBV2; size: .; J: TRBJ1-3; D: .
DNA: TGTGCCAGCAGCTCTGCTACTAGCGGGGCCCAAGAGACCCAGTACTTC; CDR3: CASSSATSGAQETQYF; V: TRBV13; size: .; J: TRBJ2-5; D: TRBD2
DNA: TGCAGCGTTCGCCGGGACAGGGAACGGAACACTGAAGCTTTCTTT; CDR3: CSVRRDRERNTEAFF; V: TRBV29-1; size: .; J: TRBJ1-1; D: TRBD1
DNA: TGTGCCAGCAGTGGGACAGGGAGGAGGAATCAGCCCCAGCATTTT; CDR3: CASSGTGRRNQPQHF; V: TRBV2; size: .; J: TRBJ1-5; D: TRBD1
DNA: TGTGCCAGCAGCTTGCATGCTCCGGAGTATAATTCACCCCTCCACTTT; CDR3: CASSLHAPEYNSPLHF; V: TRBV13; size: .; J: TRBJ1-6; D: .
DNA: TGTGCCAGTACCTCACTAGATACCGGGACAGAAGCCTCCTACGAGCAGTACTTC; CDR3: CASTSLDTGTEASYEQYF; V: TRBV19; size: .; J: TRBJ2-7; D: TRBD1
DNA: TGTGCCAGCAGCCTGAGCGGGGGGGACTACAATGAGCAGTTCTTC; CDR3: CASSLSGGDYNEQFF; V: TRBV9; size: .; J: TRBJ2-1; D: TRBD2
DNA: TGTGCCAGCAGCGGCACAGGGTCTGGTGAAAAACTGTTTTTT; CDR3: CASSGTGSGEKLFF; V: TRBV9; size: .; J: TRBJ1-4; D: .
DNA: TGCAGTGCTACCCAACTAGACGAGCAGTTCTTC; CDR3: CSATQLDEQFF; V: TRBV20-1; size: .; J: TRBJ2-1; D: .
DNA: TGTGCCAGCAGCTCATCCGGGACTAGCGGCAAAAACATTCAGTACTTC; CDR3: CASSSSGTSGKNIQYF; V: TRBV4-2; size: .; J: TRBJ2-4; D: TRBD2
DNA: TGTGCCAGCAGTCCGGGACAGGACTATGGCTACACCTTC; CDR3: CASSPGQDYGYTF; V: TRBV12-3/TRBV12-4; size: once; J: TRBJ1-2; D: TRBD1
DNA: TGCAGCGTAGTGGGACACCGTCCTTCTACGGGGAGGGCTGAAGCTTTCTTT; CDR3: CSVVGHRPSTGRAEAFF; V: TRBV29-1; size: .; J: TRBJ1-1; D: .
DNA: TGTGCCAGCAGTTTAACCAGGGTTCGATTGCTAAACAGTGGCTACACCTTC; CDR3: CASSLTRVRLLNSGYTF; V: TRBV28; size: .; J: TRBJ1-2; D: .
DNA: TGTGCCAGCAGTGCCCTAGCGGCCACCCCCCTAAACTACGAGCAGTACTTC; CDR3: CASSALAATPLNYEQYF; V: TRBV28; size: .; J: TRBJ2-7; D: TRBD2
DNA: TGTGCCAGCAGCCCCACTAGCGGGGGGTCCAAAAACATTCAGTACTTC; CDR3: CASSPTSGGSKNIQYF; V: TRBV5-4; size: .; J: TRBJ2-4; D: TRBD2
DNA: TGTGCCAGCAGTGGCCCCGAGACAGGGAGCAATCAGCCCCAGCATTTT; CDR3: CASSGPETGSNQPQHF; V: TRBV6-1; size: .; J: TRBJ1-5; D: TRBD1
DNA: TGTGCCAGCAGCCCACGGACAGAGTTCCCTCTTAGATACACCTTC; CDR3: CASSPRTEFPLRYTF; V: TRBV4-2; size: .; J: TRBJ1-2; D: .
DNA: TGTGCCAGCAGCTTAGAGGGACAGGGGGAAGAGACCCAGTACTTC; CDR3: CASSLEGQGEETQYF; V: TRBV7-9; size: .; J: TRBJ2-5; D: TRBD1
DNA: TGTGCCAGCAGCCACGGCGCGGCGAACACTGAAGCTTTCTTT; CDR3: CASSHGAANTEAFF; V: TRBV13; size: .; J: TRBJ1-1; D: .
DNA: TGCGCCAGCAGCCCGATAGACAGGGAGCGTGGCTACACCTTC; CDR3: CASSPIDRERGYTF; V: TRBV5-1; size: .; J: TRBJ1-2; D: TRBD1
DNA: TGTGCCAGCAGCTTGGGCCTCGGGACACTGGGAAACACCATATATTTT; CDR3: CASSLGLGTLGNTIYF; V: TRBV5-6; size: .; J: TRBJ1-3; D: .
DNA: TGCGCCAGCAGCCAGAAACAGGACATACATGAAAAACTGTTTTTT; CDR3: CASSQKQDIHEKLFF; V: TRBV4-3; size: once; J: TRBJ1-4; D: .
DNA: TGTGCCAGCAGTGCGGCGGGGCAGAGGAATGGCTACACCTTC; CDR3: CASSAAGQRNGYTF; V: TRBV25-1; size: .; J: TRBJ1-2; D: .
DNA: TGCGCCAGCAGCCATGCCGGGAGTACCAACGAGCAGTACTTC; CDR3: CASSHAGSTNEQYF; V: TRBV4-1; size: .; J: TRBJ2-7; D: .
DNA: TGTGCCAGCGAGCTGATGATCTCTGGAAACACCATATATTTT; CDR3: CASELMISGNTIYF; V: TRBV2; size: .; J: TRBJ1-3; D: .
DNA: TGTGCCATATCTCTTTCCCGGGGTTGGGATACGCAGTATTTT; CDR3: CAISLSRGWDTQYF; V: TRBV6-5; size: .; J: TRBJ2-3; D: .
DNA: TGTGCCAGCAGCGGGGGACTTTTCCCTGGAAACACCATATATTTT; CDR3: CASSGGLFPGNTIYF; V: TRBV5-6; size: .; J: TRBJ1-3; D: .
DNA: TGTGCCAGCAGTTCCCCGCGGGGGGCCTACGAGCAGTACTTC; CDR3: CASSSPRGAYEQYF; V: TRBV28; size: .; J: TRBJ2-7; D: TRBD2
DNA: TGCGCCAGCAGCTTGCCCCCCCGGGACAGCGTTAACCAAGAGACCCAGTACTTC; CDR3: CASSLPPRDSVNQETQYF; V: TRBV5-1; size: .; J: TRBJ2-5; D: TRBD1
DNA: TGCGCCAGCAGCCAAGTCCAGATAGCAGGGGATCAGGGCTACACCTTC; CDR3: CASSQVQIAGDQGYTF; V: TRBV4-3; size: .; J: TRBJ1-2; D: .
DNA: TGTGCCAGCAGTTTTTCCCGTTTTAATGAGCAGTTCTTC; CDR3: CASSFSRFNEQFF; V: TRBV27; size: .; J: TRBJ2-1; D: .
DNA: TGTGCCAGCAGTCTAAACCCGCAAACTGAAGCTTTCTTT; CDR3: CASSLNPQTEAFF; V: TRBV12-3/TRBV12-4; size: .; J: TRBJ1-1; D: .
DNA: TGTGCCATCAGTGACCCACAGATGAACACTGAAGCTTTCTTT; CDR3: CAISDPQMNTEAFF; V: TRBV10-3; size: .; J: TRBJ1-1; D: .
DNA: TGTGCCAGCAGCTTTCGGACTCAAAGCTCCTACGAGCAGTACTTC; CDR3: CASSFRTQSSYEQYF; V: TRBV13; size: .; J: TRBJ2-7; D: .
DNA: TGTGCCAGCTCACCAGCGCGGGGGCTTAACACCGGGGAGCTGTTTTTT; CDR3: CASSPARGLNTGELFF; V: TRBV18; size: few; J: TRBJ2-2; D: .
DNA: TGTGCCAGCAGCCAAGGTAGTTATAGACAGGGTAGTTCACCCCTCCACTTT; CDR3: CASSQGSYRQGSSPLHF; V: TRBV3-1/TRBV3-2; size: .; J: TRBJ1-6; D: TRBD1